This T cell receptor beta chain was profiled in a study of cytomegalovirus exposure and HLA in healthy donors (TCRdb year 2017). In terms of the full investigation: An earlier analysis of 587 of the donors reported 276 Gb of sequence data and around 120 million unique TCR beta sequences from 150 million to 200 million T cells. Besides the first cohort of 550 to 750 subjects, a separate validation cohort made up of roughly 130 different subjects was used. Every discovery cohort repertoire had been produced on one sequencing platform. In an earlier analysis of over 550 of the donors, high-throughput TCR beta sequencing was used to judge whether each TCR beta V gene segment behaved as functional or pseudogenic. The study aimed to test whether cataloging public T cell receptors could reveal signatures of past pathogen exposure. Genome-wide SNP genotypes for about 65% of the roughly 670 donors were used in a later genetic analysis, which treated that subset as a discovery cohort. In a later analysis, previously published TCR beta repertoires from 600 to 850 donors were re-analyzed and high-resolution HLA genotyping was added so that TCR occurrence patterns could be studied. Among a few hundred genotyped donors of the cohort, an average of roughly 240,000 unique TCR beta nucleotide sequences were sequenced per donor, roughly 20% of them non-productive. Of the roughly 400 genotyped donors, 70% to 90% were placed in the genetic ancestry cluster associated with self-reported Caucasian donors. High-throughput TCR immunosequencing, statistical association of individual TCRs with disease status, and machine learning were combined to predict cytomegalovirus infection status. HLA typing included class I and class II loci at four-digit resolution. The study used immunosequencing to profile the T cell repertoires of more than 650 subjects and linked those repertoires to cytomegalovirus serostatus. Rather than drawing on any new phenotypic data, the later analysis identified candidate immune exposures from TCR beta sequences and the way those sequences occurred across donors. About 5 DR-DQ haplotypes were handled as single units for association and clustering, since linkage in the cohort was strong. The number of donors typed differed by locus, with about 629-640 for A, B, C, DRB1 and DQB1, 522 for DQA1, 600 to 610 for DPA1, and about 450 for DPB1. Alongside the repertoire data, information on donor age, sex, ethnicity and CMV serostatus was compiled. Approximately 300 gigabases of sequencing data and some 85 million unique TCR sequences were included in an early release covering over 600 HLA-typed donors. The investigation overall reported the following: A further reported finding was that TCR beta sequences accurately predicted the HLA-A and HLA-B alleles for most subjects in the first cohort. A later genetic analysis reported fewer N-insertions in productive TCRs among donors in an Asian-associated ancestry cluster than the roughly 720-donor mean. While some public TCRs were present in many individuals, most TCR sequences turned up only very rarely across donors. Roughly uniform sequencing depth across donors was assumed in presence/absence analyses, although this assumption may not hold. A later analysis associated about 18,000 TCR beta sequences with specific HLA alleles at a false discovery rate of 0.05. Broadly in line with IMGT annotations, most TCR beta V segments showed up in productive rearrangements about 87% or about 30% of the time in an earlier analysis of several hundred of the donors. According to the authors, the approach could potentially be generalized to other disease states and immunological phenotypes. Cytomegalovirus status was reported to be diagnosed by the classifier with high specificity and sensitivity in both the original and validation cohorts. According to a later analysis, TCR association rates differed among HLA loci, with DRB1 alleles showing the most associated TCRs and HLA-C alleles showing the fewest. In vitro tests confirmed that a few of the cytomegalovirus-associated TCR beta chains recognize cytomegalovirus antigens. Some IMGT-functional V segments, including TRBV6-2 and TRBV6-3, could not be distinguished by the 87-base-pair reads and were therefore excluded. HLA typing was unavailable for some donors at each locus, so association tests used only the typed subset. The earlier analysis of 587 of the donors excluded some 16 rarely observed V segments, including chromosome 9 orphons, because counts were too low. A cluster of highly shared sequence variants was judged likely to represent a technical artifact of the sequencing pipeline. The study gave a list of about 170 TCR beta chains associated with cytomegalovirus. Strong co-occurrence of HLA alleles, especially DR and DQ, made assigning TCR associations to individual alleles difficult. V-gene and J-gene trimming of TCR beta chains was associated with a missense DCLRE1C variant in a later genetic analysis, and the association was replicated in an independent cohort. Several of the top co-occurrence clusters appeared to be linked to parvovirus B19, influenza, CMV and Epstein-Barr virus, according to a later analysis. In a later analysis, HLA-associated TCR beta chains showed more clonal expansion and lower generation probabilities than non-associated chains that were equally common. In a later analysis, most CMV-associated TCR beta chains were found to appear HLA-restricted, with HLA associations seemingly driven largely by CMV exposure. In this cohort, only TCR beta chains were sequenced, and detectable features were limited by the absence of alpha or paired-chain data. For the cohort, immune exposure information was limited to CMV serostatus. Correlated functional status among segregating V segments might reflect linkage disequilibrium, but an unknown experimental factor could not be ruled out.

Note on this clone: Its cognate antigen has yet to be identified. No base quality values were provided; no much bigger clone lies one nucleotide off.

Libraries were prepared through the immunoSEQ multiplex PCR assay. A mixture of 60 forward primers for TCR Vbeta segments and 13 reverse primers for TCR Jbeta segments was used in the multiplex PCR. Amplification of the CDR3 region of rearranged TCR beta genes was performed with a multiplex PCR assay on genomic DNA. Amplified TCR beta libraries were sequenced as 87-base-pair reads on the Illumina HiSeq System. On the study's bioinformatics: Across the 600 to 700 repertoires, a later analysis counted 78 million or so unique TCR beta chains, roughly 11 million of which were shared by at least two donors. Raw reads were error-corrected and collapsed into unique sequences with a nearest-neighbor algorithm that merged closely related sequences to remove PCR and sequencing errors. Alignment of CDR3 sequences to IMGT reference sequences was used to assign V, D and J gene segments. For a sequence to be retained, at least a six-nucleotide match to both a V gene segment and a J gene segment was required. A rearrangement counted as productive if the CDR3 had no stop codons and remained in frame with V and J, and every other rearrangement counted as non-productive. CDR3 was defined by IMGT convention, running from the second conserved V-encoded cysteine to the conserved J-encoded phenylalanine. The earlier analysis of 550 to 650 of the donors excluded any sequence lacking an unambiguous match to a single V gene segment. An earlier analysis of several hundred of the donors classified V segments as functional when productive rearrangements were above 56.7% and as segregating when the standard deviation between donors was above 5%. To diagnose cytomegalovirus status from the catalog of TCR beta chain sequences, a statistical classification framework was built. In a later analysis, V and J genes were assigned by comparing TCR nucleotide sequences against IMGT/GENE-DB human TR gene sequences. The TCRdist pipeline was used in a later analysis to assign CDR3 sequences and most-parsimonious VDJ recombination scenarios. In a later analysis, every TCR beta chain was defined by the combination of its CDR3 amino acid sequence and its V-gene family, and reads without a unique V-gene family were dropped. In a later analysis, some 600 highly shared, low-generation-probability nucleotide sequences were removed to address suspected cross-contamination and a sequencing artifact. For each public chain, a later analysis derived a clonal expansion index from normalized ranks of inferred template counts within each repertoire. Generation probabilities in a later analysis came from a VDJ recombination model fitted to out-of-frame rearrangements, and those results were checked against IGoR. In a later analysis, TCR-TCR, TCR-HLA and TCR-CMV co-occurrence was scored with hypergeometric tests, and a repertoire-size bias correction was applied to TCR pairs. False discovery rates were estimated in a later analysis by permuting HLA or CMV assignments 20 times. In a later analysis, co-occurring TCRs were grouped with DBSCAN, and TCRdist sequence similarity was added when clustering was performed within HLA-allele-positive subsets. Repertoires with fewer than 30,000 or more than 120,000 public chains were left out of co-occurrence clustering, as were about 5 repertoires with anomalous nucleotide sharing. TCRdb stores this immuneACCESS table with in-frame sequences only. Part of the clones is absent; in the studies checked, under half of the shortfall reflects unresolved V genes, and no reason is known for the rest. V, J and clone size are taken as reported in that table, and D and trimming were inferred from the DNA itself. The table for this sample lists under 70,000 clones; approximately 71% of them were counted only once. Approximately 2.2% of the sample goes to the ten largest clones.

In total, 500 to 700 healthy bone marrow donors made up the cohort. Cohort members were all nominally healthy when sampled, although unrecorded immune exposures were likely present. The donor was CMV seronegative and belonged to the group of 352 seronegative cohort members. A peripheral blood sample was collected from each donor, and TCR beta sequencing was performed on peripheral blood mononuclear cells. The Qiagen DNeasy Blood Extraction Kit was used to extract genomic DNA from the blood cell samples. CDR1 SNHLY and CDR2 FYNNEI are derived from the germline V gene. Trimming costs V 6 bases and J 11 bases, and their ends lie 13 bases apart. Including cysteine and phenylalanine, the CDR3 has 11 amino acids. The retained sequence is limited to the CDR3, 33 bases, with the frame set at the first base.

This TCR was recovered from a woman aged 30 to 39 in good health and CMV-seronegative. Material for sequencing was PBMCs. The rearrangement joined TRBV2 to TRBJ1-1, with the D gene not clear enough to name. The bases read TGTGCCAGCAGCCCCAGAGGGTTGGCTTTCTTT. This is translated as CASSPRGLAFF. The variable domain in full, with residues beyond the CDR3 obtained from the reference TRBV2 and TRBJ1-1 genes, is EPEVTQTPSHQVTQMGQEVILRCVPISNHLYFYWYRQILGQKVEFLVSFYNNEISEKSEIFDDQFSVERPDGSNFTLKIRSTKLEDSAMYFCASSPRGLAFFGQGTRLTVV.